This T cell receptor (beta chain) stems from a study of T-cell memory formation after mild COVID-19. On the study more broadly: TCR clusters were largely donor specific. Overall study results and limits: Clones that contracted from day 15 to 85 were balanced CD4/CD8, while later expanders leaned CD4+.

Constant-segment-primed 5'RACE gave TCR alpha and TCR beta cDNA libraries with sample barcodes and UMIs. MiXCR, run by TCRdb on the 5' RACE reads, gives a single entry per CDR3 protein. This table holds under 450,000 distinct CDR3 sequences, 20% to 30% found once. This clonotype has a handful of counts. What it recognizes is unknown. Germline trimming cut 7 bases from V and 9 bases from J; bases unmatched to any gene: 5. CDR3 length equals 12 residues. The sequence was collected from an adult woman who had mild COVID-19 (a few samples of this study predate the infection). Cell type and time point are not known. The chain uses TRBV12-3 or TRBV12-4 and TRBJ2-1; TRBD1 matches 8 bases. The sequencing sample was made of PBMCs or a T cell subset sorted from them (not recorded which). CDR3 sequence (DNA): TGTGCCAGCATCGGACAGGGCGGTGAGCAGTTCTTC. Translated, it gives CASIGQGGEQFF.